This TCR beta chain emerged from a study of blood T cell repertoires in COVID-19. Study overall: Specimens from acute and convalescent COVID-19 originated in the United States, Italy and Spain. Sample material is recorded as cDNA or gDNA derived from T cells, B-cell-depleted T cells, or PBMCs.

As originally analysed: Scientists estimated how many nucleated cells there were by amplifying reference gene primers. The table came from immunoSEQ multiplex PCR; TCRdb's copy has only in-frame clones and leaves some out. V, J and clone size are taken as reported in that table, and D and trimming were inferred from the DNA itself. This table has 200,000 to 250,000 clones, around 92% appearing once. The V and J ends lost 5 bases and 3 bases respectively, with 19 bases between them. The CDR3 spans 16 residues. The V gene's germline CDR1 is SEHNR and CDR2 FQNEAQ (reference sequence). The receptor was derived from a man aged 30 to 45 with acute or convalescent COVID-19. The rearrangement joins TRBV7-9 to TRBJ1-1, with D maybe TRBD1 (6 bases). The sample taken for sequencing was peripheral blood. The CDR3 loop reads CASSQQHGQTYTEAFF. The CDR3 DNA reads TGTGCCAGCAGCCAACAGCATGGACAGACATACACTGAAGCTTTCTTT.